This TCR beta chain was identified during a study of cytomegalovirus exposure and HLA in healthy donors. Germline V gene lookup returns CDR1 SGHAT and CDR2 FQNNGV. The CDR3 has 15 amino acids. J lost 3 bases, V lost 3 bases, and 4 bases had no gene match. Profiling relied on immunoSEQ multiplex PCR, and the TCRdb table lists in-frame clones only, not all of them. The profile shows under 150,000 clones, about 88% of them singletons. The specimen was PBMCs. V usage is TRBV11-2 and J usage is TRBJ2-2; 7 nucleotides line up with TRBD1. This TCR derives from a young man in good health and CMV-seropositive. Here the CDR3 DNA reads TGTGCCAGCAGCTTGACAGGGTCCGACACCGGGGAGCTGTTTTTT. Translating gives CASSLTGSDTGELFF.